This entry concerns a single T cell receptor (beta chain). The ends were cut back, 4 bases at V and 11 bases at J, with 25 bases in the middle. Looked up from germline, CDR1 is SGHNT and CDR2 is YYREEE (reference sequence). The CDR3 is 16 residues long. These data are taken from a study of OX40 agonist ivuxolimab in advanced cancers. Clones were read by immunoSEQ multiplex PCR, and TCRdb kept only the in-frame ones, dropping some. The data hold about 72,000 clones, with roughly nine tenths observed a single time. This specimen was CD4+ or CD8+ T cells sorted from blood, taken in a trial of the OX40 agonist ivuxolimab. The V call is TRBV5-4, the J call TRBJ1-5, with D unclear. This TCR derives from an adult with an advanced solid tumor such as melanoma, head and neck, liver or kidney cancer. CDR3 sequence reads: CASSLGRIGGASAQHF. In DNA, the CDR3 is TGTGCCAGCAGCCTAGGACGGATTGGAGGAGCGTCAGCCCAGCATTTT.